The present T cell receptor (beta chain) was sequenced within a study of T cell repertoires in cytomegalovirus infection. About the study: Based on public TCR beta signatures, there were indications of CMV infection and of a matching HLA type. Regarding the study as a whole: Dominating the ex vivo response were TCR beta clonotypes that were CMV-specific and HLA-C-restricted. Pooled public TCR beta family frequency picked out CMV carriers with the relevant HLA.

TCRdb re-called the reads through MiXCR, storing one row per CDR3 protein. Of 60,000 to 75,000 distinct CDR3 sequences listed, under 5% are singletons. Comment on this clonotype: The antigen is undetermined. This clone may be a read error of a much larger clone one base away.

The CDR3 length is 14 residues. CDR1 SGHRS and CDR2 YFSETQ come from the germline V gene. V lost 1 base and J lost 5, with 9 bases in between. The sequence was obtained from a human donor in good health (CMV status not recorded). Some clones in this sample may be carry-over from other donors' samples. The rearrangement links TRBV5-1 to TRBJ1-4; D uncertain. The sequencing sample was made of PBMCs. CDR3 sequence reads: CASSLSAGNEKLFF. DNA of the CDR3: TGCGCCAGCAGCTTGAGTGCCGGGAATGAAAAACTGTTTTTT.